The 29 T cell receptor beta chains in this list originate from one sample, sequenced in a study of CD8+ T cells in alopecia areata. This sample's treatment: oral pan-JAK inhibitor, 5-10 mg twice daily. In each case, RNA was isolated and then reverse transcribed into cDNA as the sequencing template. The method was immunoSEQ multiplex PCR; TCRdb's version includes in-frame clones alone and lacks a portion of them. The table shows around 300,000 clones, with 60% occurring only once. This specimen was CD4+ T cells sorted from blood, taken at roughly week 52, from a patient treated with tofacitinib. The receptors stem from a human donor with alopecia areata.

The chain is built from TRBV29-1 and TRBJ1-1; TRBD1 might be the D (5 bases). The germline CDR1 and CDR2 sequences are SQVTM and ANQGSEA. This CDR3 is built from 11 residues. Trimming pared 6 bases from V and 6 bases from J, leaving 11 bases between. CDR3 region: CSVGVRSEAFF. The DNA of the CDR3 is TGCAGCGTAGGGGTGAGGTCTGAAGCTTTCTTT.

This clone was seen a handful of times. The rearrangement joins TRBV7-9 to TRBJ1-4; the D is unclear. CDR1 is SEHNR, CDR2 FQNEAQ, per germline (reference sequence). There are 13 residues in the CDR3. Trimming took 5 bases from V and 0 from J, leaving 4 bases between them. The CDR3 sequence: CASSRATNEKLFF. The CDR3 nucleotides are TGTGCCAGCAGCCGCGCAACTAATGAAAAACTGTTTTTT.

V is TRBV30 and J is TRBJ1-6; D ambiguous. Looked up from germline, CDR1 is GTSNPN and CDR2 is SVGIG (reference sequence). CDR3 length: 12 amino acids. V dropped 0 bases and J dropped 10 bases, with 7 bases sitting between them. The CDR3 DNA reads TGTGCCTGGAGTGTACGGCTGTCACCCCTCCACTTT. Protein sequence: CAWSVRLSPLHF.

The chain uses TRBV11-2 and TRBJ2-7; TRBD1 matches at 8 bases. Looked up from germline, CDR1 is SGHAT and CDR2 is FQNNGV. V gave up 1 base and J gave up 5 bases; unmatched junction bases: 13. The CDR3 contains 17 residues. The DNA of the CDR3 is TGTGCCAGCAGCTTAGTAACTGGGGACAGGTGGTTACACGAGCAGTACTTC. This codes for CASSLVTGDRWLHEQYF.

J is TRBJ2-5 and V is TRBV5-4, with D tentatively TRBD1 or TRBD2 (5 bases each). Looked up from germline, CDR1 is SGHNT and CDR2 is YYREEE (reference sequence). The V and J ends lost 8 bases and 5 bases respectively, with 16 bases between them. This CDR3 is 13 amino acids long. CDR3 residues: CASGTHDWETQYF. The CDR3 region has the DNA TGTGCCAGTGGGACCCATGACTGGGAGACCCAGTACTTC.

V usage is TRBV9 and J usage is TRBJ1-2; 7 bases are a match to TRBD1. V was pared by 8 bases and J by 6 bases, with 10 bases of the junction left unmatched. The CDR3 extends over 13 amino acids. Germline V CDR1 and CDR2: SGDLS, YYNGEE. CDR3 nucleotide sequence: TGTGCCAGTACCCGGACAGGAGATGATGGCTACACCTTC. Amino acids: CASTRTGDDGYTF.

This clone was detected only once. This chain connects TRBV11-2 to TRBJ1-6, with 7 bases lining up with TRBD1. The CDR3 loop spans 18 amino acids. The germline V gene encodes CDR1 SGHAT and CDR2 FQNNGV. The V and J ends lost 5 bases and 7 bases, in that order; junction bases with no gene match: 17. The CDR3 protein is CASSSYRGGGRENSPLHF. CDR3 sequence (DNA): TGTGCCAGCAGCAGTTACAGGGGCGGAGGCAGGGAAAATTCACCCCTCCACTTT.

This clone was counted a few times. Mismatch with germline at one junction end may stem from a read error. This sequence joins TRBV30 and TRBJ2-1; D is possibly TRBD2 (6 bases). This CDR3 has 11 amino acids. Per germline, CDR1 GTSNPN and CDR2 SVGIG (reference sequence). The chain's CDR3 is CARRVYNEQFF. The CDR3 bases are TGTGCCCGGAGGGTGTACAATGAGCAGTTCTTC.

V is TRBV7-8 and J is TRBJ2-5; 8 bases fit TRBD2. CDR1 and CDR2 (germline): SGHVS, FQNEAQ. V lost 6 bases, J lost 5 bases, and 8 bases stayed unmatched. The CDR3 totals 14 residues. CDR3 nucleotide sequence: TGTGCCAGCAGTGGAGCGGGGGCGTGGGAGACCCAGTACTTC. Translation: CASSGAGAWETQYF.

The chain recombines TRBV6-5 with TRBJ2-7; 12 bases align to TRBD2. V lost 4 bases and J lost 6; bases outside the gene matches: 4. Germline CDR1 is MNHEY and CDR2 is SVGAGI. The CDR3 extends over 14 amino acids. As DNA, the CDR3 is TGTGCCAGCAGTTCGCTAGCGGGGGGGCGCGAGCAGTACTTC. This gives the protein CASSSLAGGREQYF.

As to this clone: Other DNA sequences in the sample encode the same CDR3. This chain links TRBV7-2 with TRBJ2-5; D gene unclear. CDR3 length equals 11 residues. With 4 bases removed from V and 3 bases from J, the gap between germline ends came to 3 bases. Germline assignment: CDR1 SGHTA and CDR2 FQGNSA. DNA for the CDR3: TGTGCCAGCAGCTCGGAAGAGACCCAGTACTTC. Amino acid sequence: CASSSEETQYF.

This clone has more than one count but fewer than ten. The V gene is TRBV2, the J gene TRBJ2-3; D tentatively reads TRBD1 or TRBD2 (5 bases each). CDR1 and CDR2 (germline): SNHLY, FYNNEI. Trimming took off 11 bases at V and 0 bases at J, with 15 bases between the two ends. The CDR3 covers 14 residues. Here the CDR3 reads CALGRGSSTDTQYF. In DNA form, the CDR3 reads TGTGCCCTCGGTCGGGGCTCTAGCACAGATACGCAGTATTTT.

This chain uses TRBV30 with TRBJ2-7; D ambiguous. V was shortened by 3 bases and J by 2 bases, with 8 bases between the two germline ends. The CDR3 is 12 amino acids. Germline V gives CDR1 GTSNPN, CDR2 SVGIG (reference sequence). CDR3 in amino acids: CAWSPVTYEQYF. The CDR3, as DNA: TGTGCCTGGAGCCCTGTGACCTACGAGCAGTACTTC.

The chain carries TRBV5-1 and TRBJ2-1; no definite D call. The CDR3 loop spans 15 amino acids. Germline CDR1 and CDR2: SGHRS and YFSETQ. Trimming removed 0 bases from V and 2 bases from J, with 9 bases in between. This chain's CDR3 is CASSLGVYPYNEQFF. The DNA for the CDR3 is TGCGCCAGCAGCTTGGGAGTATACCCCTACAATGAGCAGTTCTTC.

This chain joins TRBV9 and TRBJ2-5; D gene unclear. The CDR3 loop spans 12 amino acids. V lost 3 bases to trimming and J lost 5 bases, with 8 bases between them. Germline V gene sequence: CDR1 SGDLS, CDR2 YYNGEE. The chain's CDR3 is CASSAIGETQYF. CDR3 bases: TGTGCCAGCAGCGCGATCGGGGAGACCCAGTACTTC.

This clone was observed a few times. This chain uses TRBV18 with TRBJ2-5; TRBD2 agrees at 7 bases. The CDR3 has 15 amino acids. Germline V gene lookup returns CDR1 KGHSH and CDR2 LQKENI. V was clipped by 2 bases and J by 3 bases; unmatched bases: 6. In DNA, the CDR3 is TGTGCCAGCTCACCAGTACGGGGGGAGGAAGAGACCCAGTACTTC. This encodes CASSPVRGEEETQYF.

The rearrangement joins TRBV6-6 to TRBJ2-1, with a tentative D call TRBD1 (6 bases). V was clipped by 5 bases and J by 1 base, with 12 bases between them. Germline V gene sequence: CDR1 MNHNY, CDR2 SVGAGI (reference sequence). This CDR3 region has 15 residues. CDR3 sequence reads: CASSVTGISYNEQFF. The DNA for the CDR3 is TGTGCCAGCAGTGTTACAGGGATTTCCTACAATGAGCAGTTCTTC.

This clone was recorded a few times. The J gene is TRBJ2-7, the V gene TRBV5-1; TRBD1 aligns across 10 bases. Losses at the gene ends were 3 bases for V and 3 bases for J; bases not matched to a gene: 3. The CDR3 length is 14 residues. Germline V CDR1 and CDR2: SGHRS, YFSETQ. Here the CDR3 reads CASSWGQGIYEQYF. The CDR3 DNA reads as TGCGCCAGCAGCTGGGGACAGGGGATCTACGAGCAGTACTTC. Full variable domain (remainder filled in from reference TRBV5-1 and TRBJ2-7): KAGVTQTPRYLIKTRGQQVTLSCSPISGHRSVSWYQQTPGQGLQFLFEYFSETQRNKGNFPGRFSGRQFSNSRSEMNVSTLELGDSALYLCASSWGQGIYEQYFGPGTRLTVT.

The V gene is TRBV10-3, the J gene TRBJ2-7; TRBD2 agrees at 7 bases. This CDR3 is built from 14 residues. Germline loops: CDR1 ENHRY, CDR2 SYGVKD. With V trimmed by 5 bases and J by 6 bases, 10 bases remained unmatched. The CDR3 region has the DNA TGTGCCATCAGTTCCCTCGGAAGGGAGGGCGAGCAGTACTTC. This codes for CAISSLGREGEQYF.

The chain recombines TRBV5-6 with TRBJ2-5, with 8 bases lining up with TRBD1. The CDR3 consists of 18 residues. V was pared by 2 bases and J by 4 bases, with 16 bases of the junction left unmatched. The germline V gene has CDR1 SGHDT and CDR2 YYEEEE. The CDR3 reads CASSFWTGSPIIIETQYF. The DNA for the CDR3 is TGTGCCAGCAGCTTCTGGACAGGGTCACCGATCATCATAGAGACCCAGTACTTC.

The chain joins TRBV11-2 to TRBJ2-7, with D unclear. Trimming removed 6 bases from V and 6 bases from J, with 12 bases in between. There are 12 residues in the CDR3. Germline CDR1 reads SGHAT; CDR2 reads FQNNGV. The CDR3 DNA reads TGTGCCAGCAGTGAGTATGGTGGCGAGCAGTACTTC. Protein product: CASSEYGGEQYF.

The genes are TRBV20-1 and TRBJ2-1; no clear D gene. Per the germline V gene, CDR1 is DFQATT and CDR2 is SNEGSKA (reference sequence). Trimming shortened V by 6 bases and J by 2 bases, and 5 bases separated the two germline ends. This CDR3 region has 11 residues. CDR3 protein: CSASAYNEQFF. The DNA of the CDR3 is TGCAGTGCATCCGCCTACAATGAGCAGTTCTTC.

This clone appeared a few times. Other DNA variants within this sample encode the same CDR3. This sequence joins TRBV5-4 and TRBJ2-2, with D unresolved. V was cut by 5 bases and J by 2 bases, with 4 bases left in between. Germline lookup yields CDR1 SGHNT and CDR2 YYREEE (reference sequence). The CDR3 totals 12 residues. The CDR3 protein is CASSPNTGELFF. As DNA, the CDR3 is TGTGCCAGCAGTCCTAACACCGGGGAGCTGTTTTTT.

The chain is built from TRBV2 and TRBJ1-6, with TRBD1 matching over 8 bases. Germline V gene lookup returns CDR1 SNHLY and CDR2 FYNNEI. This CDR3 is 17 amino acids long. After removal of 8 bases from V and 6 bases from J, the junction contained 15 bases not matched to a gene. The DNA of the CDR3 is TGTGCCAGCGGAGCCGGGACAGGTATATCGGGTAATTCACCCCTCCACTTT. Translated: CASGAGTGISGNSPLHF.

This clone occurred a few times. The CDR3 loop is CASSLNSDSLAGELFF. The CDR3 DNA sequence: TGTGCCAGCAGCTTGAACTCGGACAGTTTAGCCGGGGAGCTGTTTTTT. The genes are TRBV7-3 and TRBJ2-2, with D possibly being TRBD1 (6 bases). The ends were cut back, 3 bases at V and 6 bases at J, with 17 bases in the middle. In germline, CDR1 is SGHTA, CDR2 FQGTGA. CDR3 length: 16 residues.

The V gene is TRBV4-2, the J gene TRBJ2-5; TRBD2 might be the D (5 bases). The CDR3 is 13 amino acids. Germline CDR1 and CDR2: LGHNA and YNFKEQ. The ends were cut back, 2 bases at V and 3 bases at J, with 7 bases in the middle. The DNA for the CDR3 is TGTGCCAGCAGCCAAACCGGGGAAGAGACCCAGTACTTC. It codes for CASSQTGEETQYF.

The gene calls are TRBV5-1 and TRBJ1-2; no reliable D call. Germline V gene sequence: CDR1 SGHRS, CDR2 YFSETQ. CDR3 length: 14 amino acids. Trimming cost V 4 bases and J 4 bases, with 14 bases left between them. In DNA form, the CDR3 reads TGCGCCAGCAGCCCCACCCCAGAAATCTATGGCTACACCTTC. It encodes CASSPTPEIYGYTF.

The chain links TRBV29-1 to TRBJ1-1, with D uncertain. The CDR3 contains 13 residues. The V gene's germline CDR1 is SQVTM and CDR2 ANQGSEA. V was cut by 7 bases and J by 3 bases, with 15 bases left in between. The CDR3 here is CSANNGVDTEAFF. As DNA, the CDR3 is TGCAGCGCCAACAACGGGGTGGACACTGAAGCTTTCTTT.

This clone was counted a single time. The chain couples TRBV29-1 to TRBJ2-2; possible D gene TRBD1, 5 bases. Germline assignment: CDR1 SQVTM and CDR2 ANQGSEA. Trimming shortened V by 6 bases and J by 6 bases, and 14 bases separated the two germline ends. The CDR3 is 13 amino acids. CDR3 nucleotides: TGCAGCGTAAGACTCAGGGCGGCCGGGGAGCTGTTTTTT. It translates to CSVRLRAAGELFF.